These 21 T cell receptor beta chains came from one sample sequenced in a study of T cell changes during pregnancy in multiple sclerosis. Measured with immunoSEQ multiplex PCR; TCRdb has only the in-frame clones, and not every one. The table lists tens of thousands of clones, almost 90% of them singletons. This specimen was CD4+ T cells from peripheral blood mononuclear cells, taken in the first trimester of pregnancy. Every receptor here comes from a female donor in good health, enrolled as a control in a pregnancy study.

The rearrangement uses TRBV27 and TRBJ2-7, with 8 nucleotides matching TRBD2. The CDR3 covers 15 residues. Per the germline V gene, CDR1 is MNHEY and CDR2 is SMNVEV (reference sequence). Germline trimming cut 5 bases from V and 0 bases from J; bases unmatched to any gene: 6. Here the CDR3 reads CASSARGEGSYEQYF. The CDR3 DNA sequence: TGTGCCAGCAGTGCGCGGGGGGAGGGCTCCTACGAGCAGTACTTC.

This chain uses TRBV19 with TRBJ2-1; D perhaps matches TRBD2 (6 bases). V was trimmed by 3 bases and J by 1 base, leaving 13 bases between them. Germline CDR1 is LNHDA and CDR2 is SQIVND (reference sequence). This CDR3 region has 16 residues. The CDR3 DNA follows: TGTGCCAGTAGTATGGGGGGTGAGGGGTCCTACAATGAGCAGTTCTTC. Translated, it gives CASSMGGEGSYNEQFF.

The chain recombines TRBV5-4 with TRBJ1-3; TRBD1 aligns across 12 bases. CDR1 is SGHNT and CDR2 is YYREEE in the germline V gene (reference sequence). V lost 2 bases, J lost 2 bases, and 2 bases stayed unmatched. The CDR3 has 16 amino acids. The CDR3: CASSLGTGGTGNTIYF. The DNA for the CDR3 is TGTGCCAGCAGCTTAGGGACAGGGGGCACTGGAAACACCATATATTTT.

V and J are TRBV6-5 and TRBJ2-2; TRBD1 aligns across 8 bases. This CDR3 is built from 15 residues. CDR1 and CDR2 from the germline V gene are MNHEY and SVGAGI. Trimming took 8 bases from V and 1 from J; bases not matched to a gene: 6. CDR3 nucleotides: TGTGCCAGCGGCAGACAGGGGAAGAACACCGGGGAGCTGTTTTTT. Translating it yields CASGRQGKNTGELFF.

V is TRBV19 and J is TRBJ1-5; D unclear. The germline V gene encodes CDR1 LNHDA and CDR2 SQIVND (reference sequence). Trimming took 3 bases from V and 8 from J, leaving 14 bases between them. This CDR3 contains 14 residues. CDR3 sequence: CASSMVTEFKPQHF. In DNA form, the CDR3 reads TGTGCCAGTAGTATGGTAACAGAGTTCAAGCCCCAGCATTTT. The full variable domain, with the rest looked up from reference TRBV19 and TRBJ1-5, is DGGITQSPKYLFRKEGQNVTLSCEQNLNHDAMYWYRQDPGQGLRLIYYSQIVNDFQKGDIAEGYSVSREKKESFPLTVTSAQKNPTAFYLCASSMVTEFKPQHFGDGTRLSIL.

The genes are TRBV7-8 and TRBJ1-5, with D tentatively TRBD1 (5 bases). This CDR3 has 13 amino acids. The germline V gene has CDR1 SGHVS and CDR2 FQNEAQ. Trimming removed 1 base from V and 6 bases from J, with 7 bases in between. The CDR3 sequence is CASSLEGAQPQHF. In DNA, the CDR3 is TGTGCCAGCAGCTTAGAAGGGGCTCAGCCCCAGCATTTT.

J is TRBJ1-2 and V is TRBV18; D is uncertain. CDR1 and CDR2 (germline): KGHSH, LQKENI. With 0 bases removed from V and 5 bases from J, the gap between germline ends came to 7 bases. The CDR3 is made up of 13 amino acids. The CDR3 sequence: CASSPPAFYGYTF. In DNA form, the CDR3 reads TGTGCCAGCTCACCACCGGCCTTTTATGGCTACACCTTC.

The chain has TRBV4-2 and TRBJ1-2; TRBD1 matches 11 bases. Looked up from germline, CDR1 is LGHNA and CDR2 is YNFKEQ. The CDR3 runs to 16 residues. The ends lost 7 bases at V and 4 bases at J; junction bases unmatched: 11. The CDR3 region is CASTHYQGQGAYGYTF. For the CDR3, the DNA is TGTGCCAGCACCCACTACCAAGGACAGGGGGCCTATGGCTACACCTTC.

This clone was seen just once. The chain employs TRBV2 and TRBJ2-2, with D possibly being TRBD2 (5 bases). The germline CDR1 and CDR2 sequences are SNHLY and FYNNEI. The CDR3 runs to 15 residues. The V and J ends lost 4 bases and 3 bases respectively, with 12 bases between them. The CDR3 sequence: CASSGLGSDTGELFF. The CDR3 DNA follows: TGTGCCAGCAGTGGCCTGGGGAGTGACACCGGGGAGCTGTTTTTT.

This chain joins TRBV9 and TRBJ1-2, with TRBD1 identical over 8 bases. The CDR3 extends over 15 amino acids. With 3 bases clipped from V and 5 bases from J, the junction kept 9 bases outside the gene matches. Germline V gene lookup returns CDR1 SGDLS and CDR2 YYNGEE. The CDR3 is CASSAWTGTEYGYTF. CDR3 DNA sequence: TGTGCCAGCAGCGCCTGGACAGGGACAGAGTATGGCTACACCTTC.

Only one count was recorded for this clone. The chain recombines TRBV6-1 with TRBJ2-5, with 9 bases that match TRBD1. Germline-derived CDR1 and CDR2 are MNHNS and SASEGT. This CDR3 has 14 residues. After removal of 4 bases from V and 2 bases from J, the junction contained 2 bases not matched to a gene. CDR3 residues: CASSVDRGQETQYF. The CDR3, as DNA: TGTGCCAGCAGTGTTGACAGGGGGCAAGAGACCCAGTACTTC.

This chain connects TRBV7-3 to TRBJ1-1; no clear D. This CDR3 region has 13 residues. Trimming cost V 5 bases and J 3 bases, with 10 bases left between them. Germline V gives CDR1 SGHTA, CDR2 FQGTGA. This chain's CDR3 is CASSGRGDTEAFF. The CDR3 bases are TGTGCCAGCAGCGGCCGGGGTGACACTGAAGCTTTCTTT.

This chain joins TRBV4-3 and TRBJ1-2; no firm D call. V shed 1 base and J shed 1 base, with 13 bases lying between them. Germline V gene data show CDR1 as LGHNA and CDR2 as YSLEER. The CDR3 runs 16 residues. The CDR3 DNA follows: TGCGCCAGCAGCCAAGTAGTCAGCCGGGGTAACTATGGCTACACCTTC. Encoded protein: CASSQVVSRGNYGYTF.

The chain joins TRBV5-1 to TRBJ1-4, with TRBD1 as a possible D gene (5 bases). The CDR3 is 16 residues long. Trimming took 5 bases from V and 3 from J, leaving 17 bases between them. CDR1 and CDR2 from the germline V gene are SGHRS and YFSETQ. The CDR3 loop reads CASSYLGGVANEKLFF. CDR3 sequence (DNA): TGCGCCAGCAGTTATCTCGGAGGGGTAGCTAATGAAAAACTGTTTTTT. Supplemented by reference TRBV5-1 and TRBJ1-4, the full variable domain reads KAGVTQTPRYLIKTRGQQVTLSCSPISGHRSVSWYQQTPGQGLQFLFEYFSETQRNKGNFPGRFSGRQFSNSRSEMNVSTLELGDSALYLCASSYLGGVANEKLFFGSGTQLSVL.

V is TRBV2 and J is TRBJ1-5; D gene ambiguous. The V and J ends lost 4 bases and 0 bases respectively, with 10 bases between them. The CDR3 is 15 amino acids. Per the germline V gene, CDR1 is SNHLY and CDR2 is FYNNEI. The chain's CDR3 is CASSGAANSNQPQHF. The DNA of the CDR3 is TGTGCCAGCAGTGGGGCAGCTAATAGCAATCAGCCCCAGCATTTT. The full variable domain, with the rest looked up from reference TRBV2 and TRBJ1-5, is EPEVTQTPSHQVTQMGQEVILRCVPISNHLYFYWYRQILGQKVEFLVSFYNNEISEKSEIFDDQFSVERPDGSNFTLKIRSTKLEDSAMYFCASSGAANSNQPQHFGDGTRLSIL.

This chain's CDR3 is CASKISGGTYNEQFF. The CDR3 DNA reads as TGCGCCAGCAAAATTAGCGGGGGGACATACAATGAGCAGTTCTTC. V and J are TRBV5-1 and TRBJ2-1, with TRBD2 matching over 10 bases. Germline V gives CDR1 SGHRS, CDR2 YFSETQ. This CDR3 is 15 amino acids long. After removal of 6 bases from V and 4 bases from J, the junction contained 7 bases not matched to a gene.

The gene calls are TRBV19 and TRBJ1-1; tentative D call: TRBD1 (6 bases). The germline V and J ends were trimmed by 6 bases and 6 bases, with 20 bases remaining between them. Germline lookup yields CDR1 LNHDA and CDR2 SQIVND (reference sequence). This CDR3 spans 15 amino acids. The chain's CDR3 is CASSQRGGQLPEAFF. The CDR3 DNA sequence: TGTGCCAGTAGCCAAAGGGGCGGACAGTTGCCTGAAGCTTTCTTT.

J is TRBJ1-2 and V is TRBV10-3; TRBD1 aligns across 8 bases. Looked up from germline, CDR1 is ENHRY and CDR2 is SYGVKD. The CDR3 has 12 residues. V was pared by 8 bases and J by 8 bases, with 7 bases of the junction left unmatched. The CDR3 DNA reads TGTGCCATCCAGTCGACAGGGGAAGGCTACACCTTC. Translation: CAIQSTGEGYTF.

The rearrangement uses TRBV19 and TRBJ2-5, with TRBD2 matching over 7 bases. CDR1 is LNHDA and CDR2 is SQIVND in the germline V gene (reference sequence). The CDR3 is 15 residues long. V shed 6 bases, J shed 4 bases, and the junction held 11 bases outside the gene matches. This CDR3 is CASRSGALGGETQYF. The CDR3 nucleotides are TGTGCCAGTAGGAGCGGGGCCTTGGGGGGAGAGACCCAGTACTTC.

CDR3 residues: CASSPGGTANEKLFF. DNA of the CDR3: TGTGCCAGCAGCCCAGGGGGGACAGCAAATGAAAAACTGTTTTTT. The genes are TRBV7-3 and TRBJ1-4, with 7 positions matching TRBD1. The CDR3 contains 15 residues. Per germline, CDR1 SGHTA and CDR2 FQGTGA. V shed 5 bases, J shed 5 bases, and the junction held 8 bases outside the gene matches.

The V and J genes are TRBV9 and TRBJ1-2, with TRBD1 as a possible D gene (6 bases). The germline V gene encodes CDR1 SGDLS and CDR2 YYNGEE. V was trimmed by 3 bases and J by 0 bases, leaving 9 bases between them. The CDR3 totals 14 residues. DNA of the CDR3: TGTGCCAGCAGCGGGACAGAAGCTAACTATGGCTACACCTTC. As protein: CASSGTEANYGYTF.